Detailed here is one TCR beta chain. Source study methods: Reference gene primer amplification yielded estimated nucleated cell counts. TCRdb's table, derived via immunoSEQ multiplex PCR, lists solely in-frame clones and lacks some. V and J calls and clone size follow that table, whereas D and trimming were derived from the DNA. The repertoire consists of fewer than 250,000 clones, with roughly nine tenths occurring once and the leading ten covering about 1.1%. This sample stems from a study of blood T cell repertoires in COVID-19. The overall study: COVID-19 samples collected from the United States, Italy and Spain covered acute and convalescent phases. Nucleic acid was either cDNA or gDNA, and it came from T cells, B-cell-depleted T cells, or PBMCs.

The sequenced sample was peripheral blood. The receptor was isolated from a man under 40 with acute or convalescent COVID-19.

The CDR3 here is CASSARQGYEQYF. For the CDR3, the DNA is TGTGCCAGCAGCGCCCGACAGGGCTACGAGCAGTACTTC. The chain uses TRBV9 and TRBJ2-7, with TRBD1 identical over 7 bases. Trimming at V came to 3 bases and at J to 3 bases, leaving 3 bases not matched to a gene. Germline V lookup: CDR1 SGDLS, CDR2 YYNGEE. This CDR3 region has 13 residues.